This TCR beta chain was sequenced in a study of OX40 agonist ivuxolimab in advanced cancers. Measured with immunoSEQ multiplex PCR; TCRdb has only the in-frame clones, and not every one. This table has 71,000 or so clones, about 81% appearing once. Germline V gene data show CDR1 as MGHRA and CDR2 as YSYEKL. The CDR3 sequence is 19 residues long. Trimming cost V 0 bases and J 0 bases, with 18 bases left between them. This TCR was sampled from an adult with an advanced solid tumor such as melanoma, head and neck, liver or kidney cancer. V is TRBV4-1 and J is TRBJ1-3, with no clear D. Here the sequenced sample was CD4+ or CD8+ T cells sorted from blood, taken in a trial of the OX40 agonist ivuxolimab. The CDR3 DNA follows: TGCGCCAGCAGCCAAGAGTTTGCAGCCAGAAAGCTCTCTGGAAACACCATATATTTT. Translation: CASSQEFAARKLSGNTIYF.